Sequencing of this TCR beta chain was carried out in a study of T-cell reconstitution after alpha-beta-depleted transplantation in children. This clonotype was observed a few times. The target antigen is unknown. General study points: At around two months after transplant, the alpha-beta T cells were reportedly derived from several hundred expanded clones that came from non-depleted graft cells. T-cell counts and diversity were attributed mostly to newly produced T cells one year after transplant.

Preparing the TCRbeta library involved the use of unique molecular identifiers. TCRdb fed the PCR reads into MiXCR, producing one record per CDR3 protein. This table holds approximately 430,000 distinct CDR3 sequences, 15% to 20% found once. Specimen: PBMCs, mostly from graft donor cells, collected 360 days after TCRalphabeta/CD19-depleted stem cell transplant. This receptor was identified in a boy under two years old who had a stem cell transplant for Wiskott-Aldrich syndrome, so the T cells may come from the graft donor.

In DNA, the CDR3 is TGCGCCAGCAGCCCGGACCAGGCCGGGGAGCTGTTTTTT. Translation gives CASSPDQAGELFF. The V and J genes are TRBV4-1 and TRBJ2-2; unclear D gene. There are 13 residues in the CDR3. The V gene lost 4 bases and the J gene lost 6 bases, with 9 bases spanning the gap. Germline CDR1 reads MGHRA; CDR2 reads YSYEKL.